These 26 T cell receptor beta chains were all obtained from the same sample, sequenced in a study of a mutant IDH1 vaccine in newly diagnosed glioma. Time point of the sample: baseline, week 1 (first vaccination visit). The treatment is: pre-vaccination baseline after standard-of-care therapy. Using immunoSEQ multiplex PCR, the repertoire was profiled, and TCRdb retains in-frame clones only, with some absent. The sample consists of approximately 92,000 clones, just under 80% of them appearing once. Sequenced material: PBMCs, taken from a glioma patient treated with radiotherapy, temozolomide or both. The receptors originated from a man between 35 and 55 years old with glioma.

About this clone itself: This sample also contains other DNA sequences that code for the same CDR3. The V and J genes are TRBV7-9 and TRBJ2-7, with D unresolved. CDR3 length: 13 amino acids. CDR1 is SEHNR, CDR2 FQNEAQ, per germline (reference sequence). The germline V and J ends were trimmed by 4 bases and 3 bases, with 10 bases remaining between them. The CDR3 here is CASSSFGVYEQYF. CDR3 sequence (DNA): TGTGCCAGCAGCTCTTTCGGAGTCTACGAGCAGTACTTC.

This chain connects TRBV13 to TRBJ2-5; D ambiguous. Germline V gives CDR1 PRHDT, CDR2 FYEKMQ (reference sequence). Trimming removed 0 bases at V and 5 bases at J, with 7 bases between. This CDR3 is built from 13 residues. The CDR3 protein is CASSLGRRETQYF. DNA for the CDR3: TGTGCCAGCAGCTTAGGCCGCCGGGAGACCCAGTACTTC. Drawing the rest from reference TRBV13 and TRBJ2-5, the complete variable domain is AAGVIQSPRHLIKEKRETATLKCYPIPRHDTVYWYQQGPGQDPQFLISFYEKMQSDKGSIPDRFSAQQFSDYHSELNMSSLELGDSALYFCASSLGRRETQYFGPGTRLLVL.

V gene TRBV19 combines with J gene TRBJ1-5, with 10 nucleotides matching TRBD1. Germline V gives CDR1 LNHDA, CDR2 SQIVND (reference sequence). The CDR3 has 16 amino acids. V was clipped by 4 bases and J by 3 bases; unmatched bases: 6. CDR3 sequence reads: CASSTMDRGVNQPQHF. The CDR3 DNA reads TGTGCCAGTAGTACCATGGACAGGGGGGTCAATCAGCCCCAGCATTTT. The full variable domain, rest sourced from reference TRBV19 and TRBJ1-5, is DGGITQSPKYLFRKEGQNVTLSCEQNLNHDAMYWYRQDPGQGLRLIYYSQIVNDFQKGDIAEGYSVSREKKESFPLTVTSAQKNPTAFYLCASSTMDRGVNQPQHFGDGTRLSIL.

This clone was observed a single time. The rearrangement links TRBV15 to TRBJ1-4, with 8 nucleotides matching TRBD1. J was trimmed by 4 bases and V by 3 bases; bases with no gene match: 1. This CDR3 region has 14 residues. The germline CDR1 and CDR2 sequences are LNHNV and YYDKDF (reference sequence). CDR3 in DNA: TGTGCCACCAGCAGGGACAGGGTTAATGAAAAACTGTTTTTT. Protein sequence: CATSRDRVNEKLFF. The whole variable domain, filled in from reference TRBV15 and TRBJ1-4, reads DAMVIQNPRYQVTQFGKPVTLSCSQTLNHNVMYWYQQKSSQAPKLLFHYYDKDFNNEADTPDNFQSRRPNTSFCFLDIRSPGLGDTAMYLCATSRDRVNEKLFFGSGTQLSVL.

The V and J genes are TRBV7-9 and TRBJ1-2; a weak D match, TRBD1 (5 bases). CDR3 length: 14 residues. Germline V gene lookup returns CDR1 SEHNR and CDR2 FQNEAQ (reference sequence). V lost 5 bases to trimming and J lost 8 bases, with 18 bases between them. The CDR3 DNA is TGTGCCAGCAGCAGAGCGGGGGGACTGGAGGGCTACACCTTC. Protein sequence: CASSRAGGLEGYTF.

The chain has TRBV29-1 and TRBJ1-1; D is unresolved. V gave up 6 bases and J gave up 0 bases, with 11 bases separating them. The CDR3 runs 13 residues. The germline V gene encodes CDR1 SQVTM and CDR2 ANQGSEA. The CDR3 DNA sequence: TGCAGCGTCTGGACGGTCATGAACACTGAAGCTTTCTTT. As protein: CSVWTVMNTEAFF. The full variable domain, rest sourced from reference TRBV29-1 and TRBJ1-1, is SAVISQKPSRDICQRGTSLTIQCQVDSQVTMMFWYRQQPGQSLTLIATANQGSEATYESGFVIDKFPISRPNLTFSTLTVSNMSPEDSSIYLCSVWTVMNTEAFFGQGTRLTVV.

This chain's CDR3 is CASSLRLAGTNTEAFF. CDR3 DNA: TGTGCCAGCAGCCTTCGGTTAGCAGGGACGAACACTGAAGCTTTCTTT. The chain is built from TRBV7-8 and TRBJ1-1, with D perhaps matching TRBD1 (5 bases). CDR1 is SGHVS and CDR2 is FQNEAQ in the germline V gene. The CDR3 loop spans 16 amino acids. The V end lost 5 bases, the J end lost 1 base, and 17 bases lay between the germline ends. The full variable domain, completed using reference TRBV7-8 and TRBJ1-1, is GAGVSQSPRYKVAKRGQDVALRCDPISGHVSLFWYQQALGQGPEFLTYFQNEAQLDKSGLPSDRFFAERPEGSVSTLKIQRTQQEDSAVYLCASSLRLAGTNTEAFFGQGTRLTVV.

The rearrangement joins TRBV2 to TRBJ2-1; perhaps D is TRBD1 or TRBD2 (5 bases each). The CDR3 consists of 14 residues. Per germline, CDR1 SNHLY and CDR2 FYNNEI. With 6 bases removed from V and 10 bases from J, the gap between germline ends came to 19 bases. The CDR3 DNA is TGTGCCAGCAGCACCGGGACCCAGTATGGGGAGCAGTTCTTC. It encodes CASSTGTQYGEQFF.

This chain connects TRBV6-4 to TRBJ2-3; a possible D gene is TRBD1 (6 bases). V was cut by 2 bases and J by 4 bases, with 13 bases left in between. Germline CDR1 MRHNA, CDR2 SNTAGT. The CDR3 totals 15 residues. The CDR3 bases are TGTGCCAGCAGTGACCAGGTTGGGGGCCCAGATACGCAGTATTTT. Protein: CASSDQVGGPDTQYF.

The chain uses TRBV6-6 and TRBJ2-5; D tentatively fits TRBD1 or TRBD2 (5 bases each). The V gene lost 7 bases and the J gene lost 7 bases, with 16 bases spanning the gap. The CDR3 totals 13 residues. CDR1 and CDR2 (germline): MNHNY, SVGAGI (reference sequence). The CDR3 region has the DNA TGTGCCAGCACCCCCGGGACGGAGCCGACCCAGTACTTC. Encoded protein: CASTPGTEPTQYF.

This clone was observed once. V gene TRBV9 combines with J gene TRBJ2-5; a weak D match, TRBD2 (6 bases). Germline values: CDR1 SGDLS, CDR2 YYNGEE. V shed 2 bases and J shed 4 bases, with 15 bases lying between them. The CDR3 length is 15 residues. The CDR3 nucleotides read TGTGCCAGCAGCGTTGCGGAGCTCGGGGGAGAGACCCAGTACTTC. It translates to CASSVAELGGETQYF.

The V call is TRBV19, the J call TRBJ2-7; unclear D gene. Germline values: CDR1 LNHDA, CDR2 SQIVND (reference sequence). V lost 5 bases and J 5 bases, leaving 13 bases between the germline ends. CDR3 length: 13 residues. Here the CDR3 reads CASSSWVLDEQYF. CDR3 bases: TGTGCCAGTAGTTCATGGGTCCTGGACGAGCAGTACTTC.

V gene TRBV7-8 combines with J gene TRBJ1-2; TRBD1 matches at 11 bases. CDR1 is SGHVS, CDR2 FQNEAQ, per germline. This CDR3 comprises 17 residues. Trimming removed 3 bases from V and 4 bases from J; junction bases left unmatched: 10. The CDR3 protein is CASSFTNLGTGGYGYTF. In nucleotides, the CDR3 is TGTGCCAGCAGCTTTACGAACCTCGGGACAGGGGGCTATGGCTACACCTTC.

J is TRBJ2-6 and V is TRBV11-2, with D perhaps TRBD1 or TRBD2 (6 bases each). This CDR3 region has 15 residues. The V gene lost 1 base and the J gene lost 4 bases, with 8 bases spanning the gap. Germline values: CDR1 SGHAT, CDR2 FQNNGV. CDR3 sequence reads: CASSLGGAGANVLTF. The CDR3 DNA reads TGTGCCAGCAGCTTAGGGGGGGCAGGGGCCAACGTCCTGACTTTC.

The chain is built from TRBV5-6 and TRBJ1-1; D gene uncertain. V dropped 2 bases and J dropped 5 bases, with 13 bases sitting between them. The CDR3 is made up of 14 amino acids. Germline V CDR1 and CDR2: SGHDT, YYEEEE. CDR3 sequence (DNA): TGTGCCAGCAGCTTTGGAGGTCCGCTTACTGAAGCTTTCTTT. It specifies CASSFGGPLTEAFF. Complete variable domain (other parts from reference TRBV5-6 and TRBJ1-1): DAGVTQSPTHLIKTRGQQVTLRCSPKSGHDTVSWYQQALGQGPQFIFQYYEEEERQRGNFPDRFSGHQFPNYSSELNVNALLLGDSALYLCASSFGGPLTEAFFGQGTRLTVV.

The V call is TRBV9, the J call TRBJ2-7, with TRBD1 matching 8 bases. The junction had 4 bases not matched to a gene; V was cut back by 0 bases and J by 2 bases. This CDR3 is built from 15 residues. Germline V gene lookup returns CDR1 SGDLS and CDR2 YYNGEE. CDR3 residues: CASSVGIQGAYEQYF. CDR3 in DNA: TGTGCCAGCAGCGTAGGTATACAGGGGGCCTACGAGCAGTACTTC.

The chain's CDR3 is CASREGSSYEQYF. The CDR3 region has the DNA TGTGCCAGTCGGGAGGGGAGCTCCTACGAGCAGTACTTC. The rearrangement joins TRBV19 to TRBJ2-7; TRBD2 matches 8 bases. The germline gives CDR1 LNHDA, CDR2 SQIVND (reference sequence). CDR3 length equals 13 residues. The V and J ends lost 8 bases and 0 bases, in that order; junction bases with no gene match: 3.

This chain connects TRBV11-2 to TRBJ2-3, with D perhaps matching TRBD1 or TRBD2 (5 bases each). Germline lookup yields CDR1 SGHAT and CDR2 FQNNGV. The CDR3 is made up of 13 amino acids. V lost 0 bases and J lost 9, with 10 bases in between. The chain's CDR3 is CASSLDQGPTQYF. CDR3 nucleotides: TGTGCCAGCAGCTTAGATCAGGGACCAACGCAGTATTTT.

V gene TRBV11-2 combines with J gene TRBJ1-2, with 7 nucleotides matching TRBD1. In germline, CDR1 is SGHAT, CDR2 FQNNGV. The CDR3 runs to 18 residues. V was pared by 1 base and J by 1 base, with 12 bases of the junction left unmatched. CDR3: CASSLARALTGRNYGYTF. CDR3 DNA sequence: TGTGCCAGCAGCTTAGCAAGAGCCCTGACAGGGCGTAACTATGGCTACACCTTC.

This chain links TRBV14 with TRBJ2-7; 8 nucleotides line up with TRBD2. Looked up from germline, CDR1 is SGHDN and CDR2 is FVKESK. With V trimmed by 1 base and J by 3 bases, 5 bases remained unmatched. The CDR3 spans 15 residues. The CDR3 DNA sequence: TGTGCCAGCAGCCAAGGTCCGGGAGGGGTCTACGAGCAGTACTTC. Residues: CASSQGPGGVYEQYF. Full variable domain (rest looked up from reference TRBV14 and TRBJ2-7): EAGVTQFPSHSVIEKGQTVTLRCDPISGHDNLYWYRRVMGKEIKFLLHFVKESKQDESGMPNNRFLAERTGGTYSTLKVQPAELEDSGVYFCASSQGPGGVYEQYFGPGTRLTVT.

CDR3 in DNA: TGTGCCAGCAGCGTAGAGGGGACCCCCACAGATACGCAGTATTTT. Its protein product is CASSVEGTPTDTQYF. The V gene is TRBV9, the J gene TRBJ2-3; either TRBD1 or TRBD2 may supply D (5 bases each). Trimming stripped 0 bases from V and 2 bases from J, with 10 bases between. Per the germline V gene, CDR1 is SGDLS and CDR2 is YYNGEE. This CDR3 spans 15 amino acids.

The V call is TRBV5-4, the J call TRBJ2-1; maybe TRBD1 (6 bases). The CDR3 covers 15 residues. Trimming removed 1 base at V and 10 bases at J, with 18 bases between. Germline CDR1 and CDR2: SGHNT and YYREEE (reference sequence). The CDR3 reads CASSLSLWSGVEQFF. DNA of the CDR3: TGTGCCAGCAGCTTGTCGCTATGGTCAGGGGTAGAGCAGTTCTTC.

J is TRBJ1-1 and V is TRBV7-9, with TRBD1 identical over 7 bases. J was trimmed by 0 bases and V by 5 bases; bases with no gene match: 12. The CDR3 length is 17 residues. Germline V gene lookup returns CDR1 SEHNR and CDR2 FQNEAQ (reference sequence). The CDR3 here is CASSPSGMGQMNTEAFF. DNA of the CDR3: TGTGCCAGCAGCCCGTCGGGAATGGGACAGATGAACACTGAAGCTTTCTTT.

This clone was recorded only once. The chain joins TRBV5-1 to TRBJ2-3, with 9 nucleotides matching TRBD2. Looked up from germline, CDR1 is SGHRS and CDR2 is YFSETQ. CDR3 size: 17 residues. J lost 14 bases, V lost 3 bases, and 22 bases had no gene match. CDR3 coding DNA: TGCGCCAGCAGCTATGGTGAGGGAATTAGCGGGGGCCCCAATTTGTATTTT. Translating it yields CASSYGEGISGGPNLYF.

This chain links TRBV29-1 with TRBJ2-7; 7 bases fit TRBD1. V shed 8 bases and J 3 bases; nucleotides not matched to a gene: 7. The CDR3 totals 12 residues. Germline loops: CDR1 SQVTM, CDR2 ANQGSEA. CDR3 protein: CSIRDSLYEQYF. CDR3 coding DNA: TGCAGCATCCGGGACAGCCTCTACGAGCAGTACTTC.

The chain joins TRBV18 to TRBJ2-3; TRBD2 matches at 9 bases. The CDR3 loop spans 16 amino acids. Germline V gene data show CDR1 as KGHSH and CDR2 as LQKENI. J was trimmed by 5 bases and V by 0 bases; bases with no gene match: 6. In DNA form, the CDR3 reads TGTGCCAGCTCACCACCCCGGCGGGAGGGCATAGATACGCAGTATTTT. Its protein product is CASSPPRREGIDTQYF.